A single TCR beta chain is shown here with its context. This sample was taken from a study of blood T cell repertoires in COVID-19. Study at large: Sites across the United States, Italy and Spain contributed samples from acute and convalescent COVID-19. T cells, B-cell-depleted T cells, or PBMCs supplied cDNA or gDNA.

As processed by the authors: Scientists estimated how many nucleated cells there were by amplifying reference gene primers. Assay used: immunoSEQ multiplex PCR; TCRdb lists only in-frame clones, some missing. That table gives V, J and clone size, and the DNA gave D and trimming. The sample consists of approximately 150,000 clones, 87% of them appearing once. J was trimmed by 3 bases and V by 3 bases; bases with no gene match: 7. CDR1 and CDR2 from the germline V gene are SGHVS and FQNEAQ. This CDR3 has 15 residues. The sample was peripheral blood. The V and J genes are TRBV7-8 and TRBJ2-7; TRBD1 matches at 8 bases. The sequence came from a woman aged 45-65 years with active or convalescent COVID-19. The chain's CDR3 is CASSFDRGEYYEQYF. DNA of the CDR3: TGTGCCAGCAGCTTCGACAGGGGCGAGTACTACGAGCAGTACTTC.